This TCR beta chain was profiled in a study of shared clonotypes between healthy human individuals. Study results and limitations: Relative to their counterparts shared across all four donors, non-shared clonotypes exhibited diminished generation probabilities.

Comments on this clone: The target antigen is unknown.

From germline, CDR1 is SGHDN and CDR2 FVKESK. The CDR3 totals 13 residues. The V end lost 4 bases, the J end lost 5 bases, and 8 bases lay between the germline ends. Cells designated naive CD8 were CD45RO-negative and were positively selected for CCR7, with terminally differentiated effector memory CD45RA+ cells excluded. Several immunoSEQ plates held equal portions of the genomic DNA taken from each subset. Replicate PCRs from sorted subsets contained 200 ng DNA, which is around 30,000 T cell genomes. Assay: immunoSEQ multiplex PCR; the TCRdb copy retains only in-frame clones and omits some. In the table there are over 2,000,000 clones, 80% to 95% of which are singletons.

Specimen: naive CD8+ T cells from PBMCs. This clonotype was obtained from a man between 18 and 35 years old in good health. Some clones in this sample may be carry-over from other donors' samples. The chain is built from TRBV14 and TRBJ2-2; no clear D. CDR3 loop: CASSPRWTGELFF. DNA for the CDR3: TGTGCCAGCAGCCCCAGGTGGACCGGGGAGCTGTTTTTT.